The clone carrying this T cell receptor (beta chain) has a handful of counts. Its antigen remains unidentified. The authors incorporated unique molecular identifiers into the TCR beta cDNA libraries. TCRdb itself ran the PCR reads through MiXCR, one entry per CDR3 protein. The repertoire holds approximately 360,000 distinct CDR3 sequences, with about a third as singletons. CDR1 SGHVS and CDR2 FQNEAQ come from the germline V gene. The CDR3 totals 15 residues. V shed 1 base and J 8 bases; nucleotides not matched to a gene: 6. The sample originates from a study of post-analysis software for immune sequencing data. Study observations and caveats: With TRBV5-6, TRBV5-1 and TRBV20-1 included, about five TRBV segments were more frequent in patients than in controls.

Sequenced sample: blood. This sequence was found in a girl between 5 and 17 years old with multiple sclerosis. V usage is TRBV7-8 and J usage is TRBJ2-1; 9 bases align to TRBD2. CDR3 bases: TGTGCCAGCAGCTTAGAGGCGGGGGGGCCCGATGAGCAGTTCTTC. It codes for CASSLEAGGPDEQFF. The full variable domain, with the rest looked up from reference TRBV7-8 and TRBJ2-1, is GAGVSQSPRYKVAKRGQDVALRCDPISGHVSLFWYQQALGQGPEFLTYFQNEAQLDKSGLPSDRFFAERPEGSVSTLKIQRTQQEDSAVYLCASSLEAGGPDEQFFGPGTRLTVL.